This T cell receptor beta chain is drawn from a study of T cells in localized non-small cell lung cancer. Study observations and caveats: It was uninvolved adjacent lung that showed the highest T cell clonality, exceeding tumor.

Remarks on this clone: Its antigen remains unidentified.

Some clones are missing from TCRdb's copy, which holds only in-frame ones; the method was immunoSEQ multiplex PCR. The table includes 1,500 to 2,000 clones, roughly 24% detected once. This CDR3 has 12 amino acids. V lost 8 bases and J lost 4, with 12 bases in between. Looked up from germline, CDR1 is LNHDA and CDR2 is SQIVND (reference sequence). The rearrangement joins TRBV19 to TRBJ2-7, with D possibly TRBD2 on 7 matching bases. This sequence originates from an older male donor with stage II squamous cell lung carcinoma. Material: normal lung tissue next to the tumor, obtained before any cancer treatment. CDR3 residues: CASGRGEYEQYF. CDR3 DNA: TGTGCCAGTGGGAGGGGGGAGTACGAGCAGTACTTC.